Listed below are T cell receptor beta chains from one sample, sequenced in a study of tumor-infiltrating lymphocytes in primary liver carcinoma. TCRdb re-derived calls from the multiplex PCR reads in MiXCR, one entry per CDR3 protein. Here the sample spans approximately 330,000 distinct CDR3 sequences, approximately 64% being singletons. Sequencing was performed on peripheral blood. Source of these receptors: a man aged 35-49 years with primary liver carcinoma and hepatitis B virus infection. Both conserved end residues are part of each CDR3. A D gene is named only where the DNA matches it firmly. Some rows have no size entry. The others give once, few or many, or a class for an expanded clone.

V gene: TRBV11-2
D gene: .
J gene: TRBJ2-2
clone size: .
CDR3 DNA: TGTGCCAGCAACTTATGGGACCTGAACACCGGGGAACTGTTTTTT
CDR3 protein: CASNLWDLNTGELFF

V gene: TRBV11-2
D gene: .
J gene: TRBJ2-3
clone size: .
CDR3 DNA: TGTACCAGCATCTCGATAGGGGTCAAAGATGCAGATACGCAGTATTTT
CDR3 protein: CTSISIGVKDADTQYF

V gene: TRBV11-2
D gene: .
J gene: TRBJ2-5
clone size: .
CDR3 DNA: TGTGCCAACAGCTTTGAATTTCAGGGTACCGAGACCCAGTACTTC
CDR3 protein: CANSFEFQGTETQYF

V gene: TRBV6-1
D gene: .
J gene: TRBJ2-3
clone size: .
CDR3 DNA: TGTGCCAGCAGAACGGGACTGCACACAGATACGCAGTATTTT
CDR3 protein: CASRTGLHTDTQYF

V gene: TRBV28
D gene: TRBD2
J gene: TRBJ2-7
clone size: .
CDR3 DNA: TGTGCCAGCACTCGCGGGAGTTCGAGGTACGAGCAGTACTTC
CDR3 protein: CASTRGSSRYEQYF

V gene: TRBV9
D gene: TRBD1
J gene: TRBJ2-1
clone size: few
CDR3 DNA: TGTGCCAGCAGCGTAGGACAGGGTAGATACAATGAGCAGTTCTTC
CDR3 protein: CASSVGQGRYNEQFF

V gene: TRBV14
D gene: TRBD2
J gene: TRBJ2-2
clone size: .
CDR3 DNA: TGTGCCAGCAGCCAATATCGTCTTCGGGAGGGCGGGTCGAACACCGGGGAGCTGTTTTTT
CDR3 protein: CASSQYRLREGGSNTGELFF

V gene: TRBV12-3/TRBV12-4
D gene: TRBD1
J gene: TRBJ1-5
clone size: many
CDR3 DNA: TGTGCCAGCCGTCAGGGGGATCAGCCCCAGCATTTT
CDR3 protein: CASRQGDQPQHF

V gene: TRBV5-1
D gene: .
J gene: TRBJ2-7
clone size: .
CDR3 DNA: TGCGCCAGCAGCCTCGGCGGACCCCAGGACGAGCAGTACTTC
CDR3 protein: CASSLGGPQDEQYF

V gene: TRBV12-3/TRBV12-4
D gene: .
J gene: TRBJ2-7
clone size: many
CDR3 DNA: TGTGCCAGCAGTTTATGGGGGCGGTACGAGCAGTACTTC
CDR3 protein: CASSLWGRYEQYF

V gene: TRBV6-1
D gene: .
J gene: TRBJ2-7
clone size: .
CDR3 DNA: TGTGCCAGCATTAGAGAGTCCTCCGAGCAGTACTTC
CDR3 protein: CASIRESSEQYF

V gene: TRBV11-2
D gene: .
J gene: TRBJ2-1
clone size: .
CDR3 DNA: TGTGCCAGAAGCCCTAGGGGGGATTCCTACAATGAGCAGTTCTTC
CDR3 protein: CARSPRGDSYNEQFF

V gene: TRBV6-2/TRBV6-3
D gene: .
J gene: TRBJ1-1
clone size: .
CDR3 DNA: TGTGCCAACAGCACCAACATGGCAAAGAGCACTGAAGCTTTCTTT
CDR3 protein: CANSTNMAKSTEAFF

V gene: TRBV11-2
D gene: TRBD1
J gene: TRBJ2-5
clone size: .
CDR3 DNA: TGTGCCAGCAACTCGACAGGGTTGGAGGAGACCCAGTACTTC
CDR3 protein: CASNSTGLEETQYF

V gene: TRBV11-2
D gene: .
J gene: TRBJ1-3
clone size: .
CDR3 DNA: TGTGCCAGCAGCTCCCCTTGGACAAGGGGAGAAAACACCATATATTTT
CDR3 protein: CASSSPWTRGENTIYF

V gene: TRBV5-1
D gene: TRBD2
J gene: TRBJ2-5
clone size: few
CDR3 DNA: TGCGCCAGCAGCTTGGGTCCGGGGGGAGAGACCCAGTACTTC
CDR3 protein: CASSLGPGGETQYF

V gene: TRBV5-4
D gene: .
J gene: TRBJ1-1
clone size: .
CDR3 DNA: TGTGCCAGTAACTTGGCCTCAGGCATGAACACTGAAGCTTTCTTT
CDR3 protein: CASNLASGMNTEAFF

V gene: TRBV5-1
D gene: TRBD2
J gene: TRBJ2-7
clone size: .
CDR3 DNA: TGTGCCAGCAGCTTGGTTACTAGCGGGAGCTCCGAGCAGTACTTC
CDR3 protein: CASSLVTSGSSEQYF

V gene: TRBV29-1
D gene: TRBD2
J gene: TRBJ2-3
clone size: many
CDR3 DNA: TGCAGCGATAGCGGGAGCACAGATACGCAGTATTTT
CDR3 protein: CSDSGSTDTQYF

V gene: TRBV28
D gene: .
J gene: TRBJ2-1
clone size: .
CDR3 DNA: TGTGCCTGCGGGGCCCTTTCCCGGGAGCAGTTCTTC
CDR3 protein: CACGALSREQFF

V gene: TRBV5-1
D gene: .
J gene: TRBJ2-5
clone size: .
CDR3 DNA: TGCGCCAGCAGCCTAGCCAGGGGAGAGACCCAGTACTTC
CDR3 protein: CASSLARGETQYF

V gene: TRBV11-2
D gene: TRBD1
J gene: TRBJ2-5
clone size: .
CDR3 DNA: TGTGTCAGCAGCCCACCGGACAGGCTGCACGAGACCCAGTACTTC
CDR3 protein: CVSSPPDRLHETQYF

V gene: TRBV11-2
D gene: .
J gene: TRBJ1-1
clone size: .
CDR3 DNA: TGTGCCAGCAGCGGCCGGGTTTCACAGAGTAGTAACACTGAAGCTTTCTTT
CDR3 protein: CASSGRVSQSSNTEAFF

V gene: TRBV6-1
D gene: .
J gene: TRBJ2-3
clone size: many
CDR3 DNA: TGTGCCAGCAGTGAGGTCACAGATACGCAGTATTTT
CDR3 protein: CASSEVTDTQYF

V gene: TRBV10-1
D gene: TRBD1
J gene: TRBJ2-3
clone size: few
CDR3 DNA: TGCGCCAGCAGTGAGAAGACAGGGGGAGACACAGATACGCAGTATTTT
CDR3 protein: CASSEKTGGDTDTQYF

V gene: TRBV6-5
D gene: .
J gene: TRBJ2-5
clone size: many
CDR3 DNA: TGTGCCAGCAGCATGATGGGGGTTTCGGGGACCCAGTACTTC
CDR3 protein: CASSMMGVSGTQYF

V gene: TRBV25-1
D gene: TRBD1
J gene: TRBJ2-3
clone size: few
CDR3 DNA: TGTGCCAGCAGTTTTGGACAGGAGAGCACAGATACGCAGTATTTT
CDR3 protein: CASSFGQESTDTQYF

V gene: TRBV6-1
D gene: .
J gene: TRBJ1-5
clone size: .
CDR3 DNA: TGTGCCAGCTCCAGGGAGGGCAATCAGTCCCAGCATTTT
CDR3 protein: CASSREGNQSQHF

V gene: TRBV7-8
D gene: .
J gene: TRBJ2-3
clone size: .
CDR3 DNA: TGTGCCAGCAGCCTAGGGGGGTCCGGACCCATCCCAGATACGCAGTATTTT
CDR3 protein: CASSLGGSGPIPDTQYF

V gene: TRBV11-2
D gene: TRBD2
J gene: TRBJ2-7
clone size: .
CDR3 DNA: TGTGCCACCAGCTTAGTGGCTAGAGGATCGGGAGGGGAGCAGTACTTC
CDR3 protein: CATSLVARGSGGEQYF

V gene: TRBV10-3
D gene: TRBD1
J gene: TRBJ2-1
clone size: .
CDR3 DNA: TGTGCCATCAGTAGAACAGGGGCCTCGGGGAGTTCCTACAATGAGCAGTTCTTC
CDR3 protein: CAISRTGASGSSYNEQFF

V gene: TRBV11-1
D gene: TRBD2
J gene: TRBJ2-1
clone size: .
CDR3 DNA: TGTGCCAGCAACACCCTAGCGGGAGGGAACAATGAGAAGTTCTTC
CDR3 protein: CASNTLAGGNNEKFF

V gene: TRBV6-1
D gene: TRBD2
J gene: TRBJ2-1
clone size: .
CDR3 DNA: TGTACCAGCAGTGACTACCAGACTAGCGGAACGCACAATGAGCAGTTCTTC
CDR3 protein: CTSSDYQTSGTHNEQFF

V gene: TRBV2
D gene: .
J gene: TRBJ1-1
clone size: .
CDR3 DNA: TGTGCCAGCAGAGGGGACCCTGAAGCTTTCTTT
CDR3 protein: CASRGDPEAFF

V gene: TRBV11-1
D gene: TRBD1
J gene: TRBJ1-2
clone size: .
CDR3 DNA: TGTGGCAGCAGCCACGGACAGGACTATGACTACACCTTC
CDR3 protein: CGSSHGQDYDYTF

V gene: TRBV5-6
D gene: TRBD1
J gene: TRBJ1-2
clone size: few
CDR3 DNA: TGTGCCAGCAGCTTGCGTGGGACAGGGATTAACTATGGCTACACCTTC
CDR3 protein: CASSLRGTGINYGYTF

V gene: TRBV6-5
D gene: .
J gene: TRBJ2-3
clone size: .
CDR3 DNA: TGCGCCAGCAGTCCCAGACTTGCCCACGGGGATACGCAGTATTTT
CDR3 protein: CASSPRLAHGDTQYF

V gene: TRBV11-2
D gene: TRBD1
J gene: TRBJ2-1
clone size: .
CDR3 DNA: TGTGCCAGCAGCAAAGGACAGGGGGGTGATAAGCAATTCTTC
CDR3 protein: CASSKGQGGDKQFF

V gene: TRBV6-1
D gene: .
J gene: TRBJ2-1
clone size: few
CDR3 DNA: TGTGCCAGCAGTGAAGCACCGGCTACTGGGTATGAGCAGCTCTTC
CDR3 protein: CASSEAPATGYEQLF

V gene: TRBV4-2
D gene: TRBD2
J gene: TRBJ2-7
clone size: .
CDR3 DNA: TGTGCCAGCAGCCAAGCCCCAGCGGGAGGCTACGAGCAGTACTTC
CDR3 protein: CASSQAPAGGYEQYF

V gene: TRBV4-1
D gene: TRBD1
J gene: TRBJ2-7
clone size: .
CDR3 DNA: TGCGCCAGCAGCCAAGGGGGACAGATATACGAGCAGTACTTC
CDR3 protein: CASSQGGQIYEQYF

V gene: TRBV24-1
D gene: .
J gene: TRBJ1-1
clone size: .
CDR3 DNA: TGTGCCACCAGCTCAAGTGGGAACACTGAAGCTTTCTTT
CDR3 protein: CATSSSGNTEAFF

V gene: TRBV6-5
D gene: .
J gene: TRBJ2-7
clone size: many
CDR3 DNA: TGTGCCAGCATCTCCCGGCGGGGCGAGCAGTACTTC
CDR3 protein: CASISRRGEQYF

V gene: TRBV4-1
D gene: .
J gene: TRBJ1-2
clone size: .
CDR3 DNA: TGCGCCAGCAGCCTAACATCCCGGGGCTTGGGAGGCTACACCTTC
CDR3 protein: CASSLTSRGLGGYTF